This T cell receptor beta chain was sequenced for a study of blood T cell repertoires in COVID-19. Study at large: Researchers got acute and convalescent COVID-19 samples from the United States, Italy and Spain. From T cells, B-cell-depleted T cells, or PBMCs came the material, which was cDNA or gDNA.

Germline CDR1 is MNHEY and CDR2 is SVGAGI. CDR3 size: 15 residues. The germline V and J ends were trimmed by 4 bases and 0 bases, with 13 bases remaining between them. In the original analysis: Amplification of reference gene primers provided the estimated nucleated cell counts. TCRdb's copy holds only in-frame clones and misses some; the assay was immunoSEQ multiplex PCR. The V and J calls and clone size were taken over from that table, and D and trimming were inferred from the DNA. Of fewer than 200,000 clones in the sample, roughly 85% were seen once. J is TRBJ2-7 and V is TRBV6-5, with a possible D match to TRBD2 (5 bases). Sequenced sample: peripheral blood. The TCR originated in a man between 35 and 55 years old with acute or convalescent COVID-19. CDR3 residues: CASSSYSGGSYEQYF. CDR3 bases: TGTGCCAGCAGTTCTTATTCTGGAGGCTCCTACGAGCAGTACTTC.